This entry lists 2 T cell receptor beta chains sequenced from one sample in a study of cytomegalovirus exposure and HLA in healthy donors. Researchers ran the PCR with 60 Vbeta and 13 Jbeta primers. The assay was immunoSEQ multiplex PCR, and TCRdb's table has in-frame clones only and misses some. Of some 220,000 clones listed, 75% to 85% are singletons. Sample: PBMCs. The receptors originated from a woman aged 60-70 years in good health and CMV-seropositive.

The chain has TRBV29-1 and TRBJ2-1, with 7 bases lining up with TRBD2. The V segment lost 6 bases and the J segment 2 bases; nucleotides outside the gene matches: 22. CDR3 length: 19 residues. Germline V gene sequence: CDR1 SQVTM, CDR2 ANQGSEA. DNA of the CDR3: TGCAGCGTGGGTGGGAGTACTAGTTTACGGCTAGCGGCCTACAATGAGCAGTTCTTC. Its translation: CSVGGSTSLRLAAYNEQFF.

V is TRBV18 and J is TRBJ2-7; D gene unclear. The germline CDR1 and CDR2 sequences are KGHSH and LQKENI. This CDR3 is 14 amino acids long. The ends were cut back, 0 bases at V and 3 bases at J, with 9 bases in the middle. CDR3 amino acids: CASSPPVAVYEQYF. The CDR3 DNA sequence: TGTGCCAGCTCACCACCTGTAGCCGTCTACGAGCAGTACTTC. The entire variable domain, with the rest obtained from reference TRBV18 and TRBJ2-7, is as follows: NAGVMQNPRHLVRRRGQEARLRCSPMKGHSHVYWYRQLPEEGLKFMVYLQKENIIDESGMPKERFSAEFPKEGPSILRIQQVVRGDSAAYFCASSPPVAVYEQYFGPGTRLTVT.